Listed here are 18 T cell receptor beta chains from one sample, sequenced in a study of cytomegalovirus exposure and HLA in healthy donors. The protocol was immunoSEQ multiplex PCR, while the TCRdb copy is restricted to in-frame clones and leaves out a portion. Of about 140,000 clones listed, 84% are singletons. Material for sequencing was PBMCs. The receptors originated from a woman aged 25-40 years in good health and CMV-seronegative.

This clone is a singleton in its sample. This chain joins TRBV7-6 and TRBJ2-3; the D is unclear. Germline loops: CDR1 SGHVS, CDR2 FNYEAQ. This CDR3 is 11 amino acids long. Trimming shortened V by 5 bases and J by 6 bases, and 6 bases separated the two germline ends. CDR3 sequence reads: CASSAADTQYF. The CDR3 DNA reads TGTGCCAGCAGCGCCGCGGATACGCAGTATTTT.

The chain is built from TRBV5-1 and TRBJ2-2, with 10 bases lining up with TRBD1. The CDR3 totals 15 residues. Per germline, CDR1 SGHRS and CDR2 YFSETQ. V shed 1 base, J shed 4 bases, and the junction held 1 base outside the gene matches. CDR3 protein: CASSLRDRGTGELFF. The CDR3, as DNA: TGCGCCAGCAGCTTGCGGGACAGGGGCACCGGGGAGCTGTTTTTT.

Concerning this clone itself: One end of the junction varies from germline; a read error may be responsible. The chain couples TRBV7-7 to TRBJ2-2; D is perhaps TRBD1 (5 bases). The CDR3 extends over 13 amino acids. CDR1 SSHAT and CDR2 FNYEAQ come from the germline V gene (reference sequence). The CDR3 is CASSTGNTGELFF. In nucleotides, the CDR3 is TGTGCTAGCAGCACAGGGAACACCGGGGAGCTGTTTTTT.

This clone showed up just a few times. The chain employs TRBV10-1 and TRBJ1-4, with D uncertain. The V gene lost 3 bases and the J gene lost 11 bases, with 13 bases spanning the gap. This CDR3 spans 13 amino acids. The germline gives CDR1 WNHNN, CDR2 SYGVQD (reference sequence). CDR3 nucleotide sequence: TGCGCCAGCAGTGAAGAACGCAGAGGGAAACTGTTTTTT. Its protein is CASSEERRGKLFF.

V usage is TRBV5-6 and J usage is TRBJ1-1; no clear D. The CDR3 sequence is 15 residues long. V lost 4 bases and J lost 3, with 16 bases in between. CDR1 and CDR2 from the germline V gene are SGHDT and YYEEEE. The CDR3 sequence is CASSRRTERDTEAFF. In DNA form, the CDR3 reads TGTGCCAGCAGCCGCAGAACAGAGCGGGACACTGAAGCTTTCTTT.

V usage is TRBV15 and J usage is TRBJ1-2; TRBD1 matches 8 bases. Germline CDR1 reads LNHNV; CDR2 reads YYDKDF (reference sequence). Trimming removed 0 bases from V and 4 bases from J; junction bases left unmatched: 7. The length of the CDR3 is 16 residues. DNA for the CDR3: TGTGCCACCAGCAGAGATTTAGCAGGGGGCGGCTATGGCTACACCTTC. Protein product: CATSRDLAGGGYGYTF.

The V gene is TRBV2, the J gene TRBJ2-2; 10 positions agree with TRBD2. Trimming cost V 7 bases and J 1 base; bases outside gene matches: 9. The CDR3 length is 17 residues. Germline assignment: CDR1 SNHLY and CDR2 FYNNEI. The CDR3 sequence: CASMGPSGGQNTGELFF. In DNA form, the CDR3 reads TGTGCCAGCATGGGACCTAGCGGGGGACAGAACACCGGGGAGCTGTTTTTT.

This chain links TRBV18 with TRBJ1-2; 7 nucleotides match TRBD1. The V gene's germline CDR1 is KGHSH and CDR2 LQKENI. CDR3 length equals 14 residues. J gave up 7 bases and V 1 base, and 6 bases lay outside the gene matches. CDR3 sequence: CASSPRDQGGGYTF. The CDR3 bases are TGTGCCAGCTCACCACGCGACCAGGGGGGTGGCTACACCTTC.

The J gene is TRBJ1-6, the V gene TRBV5-1; weak D call: TRBD1 (5 bases). Germline V gene data show CDR1 as SGHRS and CDR2 as YFSETQ. CDR3 length equals 14 residues. The germline V and J ends were trimmed by 4 bases and 8 bases, with 13 bases remaining between them. The DNA of the CDR3 is TGCGCCAGCAGCGTCGACAGAAACGATTCACCCCTCCACTTT. It codes for CASSVDRNDSPLHF.

CDR3 protein: CASNPSGGKTQYF. CDR3 bases: TGTGCCAGTAATCCTAGCGGGGGAAAGACCCAGTACTTC. The rearrangement links TRBV19 to TRBJ2-5; 10 nucleotides align to TRBD2. The CDR3 covers 13 residues. After removal of 7 bases from V and 6 bases from J, the junction contained 5 bases not matched to a gene. CDR1 and CDR2 (germline): LNHDA, SQIVND (reference sequence).

CDR3 DNA: TGTGCCAGCAGTGAGTACAGGAACACTGAAGCTTTCTTT. Protein: CASSEYRNTEAFF. The rearrangement uses TRBV2 and TRBJ1-1; D ambiguous. The CDR3 is 13 residues long. Germline CDR1 and CDR2: SNHLY and FYNNEI. The germline V and J ends were trimmed by 3 bases and 1 base, with 6 bases remaining between them.

CDR3 loop: CATSRDRGGGGDTQYF. CDR3 nucleotide sequence: TGTGCCACCAGCAGAGATCGGGGGGGCGGTGGAGATACGCAGTATTTT. This chain connects TRBV15 to TRBJ2-3; 8 positions agree with TRBD2. Germline values: CDR1 LNHNV, CDR2 YYDKDF (reference sequence). Unmatched junction bases numbered 7, after V lost 0 bases and J lost 5 bases. CDR3 size: 16 residues.

The chain links TRBV28 to TRBJ1-1; 8 nucleotides line up with TRBD1. CDR3 length: 16 amino acids. J lost 4 bases, V lost 4 bases, and 11 bases had no gene match. Germline V gives CDR1 MDHEN, CDR2 SYDVKM. CDR3 protein: CASSSTYTTGGTEAFF. CDR3 nucleotides: TGTGCCAGCAGTTCCACATACACCACAGGGGGCACTGAAGCTTTCTTT.

The V and J genes are TRBV19 and TRBJ2-3, with TRBD1 matching 9 bases. The V gene's germline CDR1 is LNHDA and CDR2 SQIVND (reference sequence). The CDR3 has 15 amino acids. The V gene end was trimmed by 7 bases and the J gene end by 4 bases; junction bases not matched to a gene: 9. The CDR3 spells CASKGGQGFSDTQYF. The DNA of the CDR3 is TGTGCCAGTAAAGGAGGACAGGGGTTCTCAGATACGCAGTATTTT.

The chain is built from TRBV7-2 and TRBJ1-4; 11 bases map to TRBD1. This CDR3 has 16 amino acids. The V gene's germline CDR1 is SGHTA and CDR2 FQGNSA. V trimming: 5 bases; J trimming: 14 bases; junction bases outside the gene matches: 16. In DNA form, the CDR3 reads TGTGCCAGCAGCCCTCAAGCTGGACAGGGGGCGCCCGTGCTGTTTTTT. Residues: CASSPQAGQGAPVLFF.

The rearrangement uses TRBV2 and TRBJ1-1, with D possibly matching TRBD1 (6 bases). CDR1 is SNHLY, CDR2 FYNNEI, per germline. The CDR3 runs to 15 residues. Trimming stripped 7 bases from V and 12 bases from J, with 27 bases between. In nucleotides, the CDR3 is TGTGCCAGCAAACAATGGACAGTCAACTTCAAGGGAACTTTCTTT. This codes for CASKQWTVNFKGTFF.

This sequence joins TRBV30 and TRBJ1-1; D gene uncertain. The CDR3 spans 11 residues. The germline gives CDR1 GTSNPN, CDR2 SVGIG (reference sequence). V lost 8 bases to trimming and J lost 7 bases, with 14 bases between them. CDR3 sequence (DNA): TGTGCCGTCACCCGGGTGCTTGAAGCTTTCTTT. It specifies CAVTRVLEAFF. The full variable domain, with the rest looked up from reference TRBV30 and TRBJ1-1, is SQTIHQWPATLVQPVGSPLSLECTVEGTSNPNLYWYRQAAGRGLQLLFYSVGIGQISSEVPQNLSASRPQDRQFILSSKKLLLSDSGFYLCAVTRVLEAFFGQGTRLTVV.

The chain couples TRBV5-6 to TRBJ1-1, with D possibly being TRBD1 (6 bases). V was cut by 4 bases and J by 1 base, with 11 bases left in between. This CDR3 contains 14 residues. CDR1 is SGHDT and CDR2 is YYEEEE in the germline V gene. The CDR3 protein is CASSKGQKNTEAFF. The DNA of the CDR3 is TGTGCCAGCAGCAAGGGACAAAAGAACACTGAAGCTTTCTTT.